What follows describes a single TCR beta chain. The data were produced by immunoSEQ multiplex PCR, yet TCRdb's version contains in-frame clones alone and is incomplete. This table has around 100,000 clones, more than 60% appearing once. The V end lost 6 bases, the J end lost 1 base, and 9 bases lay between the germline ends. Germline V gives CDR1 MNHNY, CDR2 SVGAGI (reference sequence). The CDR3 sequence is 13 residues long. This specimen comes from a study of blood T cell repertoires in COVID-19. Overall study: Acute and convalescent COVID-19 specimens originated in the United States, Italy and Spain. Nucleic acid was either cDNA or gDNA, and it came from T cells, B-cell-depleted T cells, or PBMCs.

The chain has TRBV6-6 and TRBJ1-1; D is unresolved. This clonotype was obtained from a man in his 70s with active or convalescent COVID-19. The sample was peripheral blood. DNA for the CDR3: TGTGCCAGCAGCTATTCCTGGAACACTGAAGCTTTCTTT. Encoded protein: CASSYSWNTEAFF.